This T cell receptor (beta chain) emerged from a study of blood T cell repertoires in COVID-19. Germline CDR1 reads SNHLY; CDR2 reads FYNNEI. V lost 5 bases and J lost 6, with 11 bases in between. The CDR3 spans 13 residues. Authors' data handling: Nucleated cell number was recorded as an estimate derived from reference gene primer amplification. Only in-frame clones appear in the TCRdb table, and some are missing; sequencing was by immunoSEQ multiplex PCR. D and trimming come from the DNA, and the V and J calls and clone size come from that table. The sample yields some 400,000 clones, 80% to 90% seen once.

The material sequenced was PBMCs or T cells enriched from blood (not recorded which). This chain connects TRBV2 to TRBJ2-1, with D perhaps matching TRBD2 (5 bases). The receptor was derived from a young man who had recovered from COVID-19. The CDR3 DNA reads as TGTGCCAGCAGTCCCGGACTCGCCAATGAGCAGTTCTTC. Amino acids: CASSPGLANEQFF.